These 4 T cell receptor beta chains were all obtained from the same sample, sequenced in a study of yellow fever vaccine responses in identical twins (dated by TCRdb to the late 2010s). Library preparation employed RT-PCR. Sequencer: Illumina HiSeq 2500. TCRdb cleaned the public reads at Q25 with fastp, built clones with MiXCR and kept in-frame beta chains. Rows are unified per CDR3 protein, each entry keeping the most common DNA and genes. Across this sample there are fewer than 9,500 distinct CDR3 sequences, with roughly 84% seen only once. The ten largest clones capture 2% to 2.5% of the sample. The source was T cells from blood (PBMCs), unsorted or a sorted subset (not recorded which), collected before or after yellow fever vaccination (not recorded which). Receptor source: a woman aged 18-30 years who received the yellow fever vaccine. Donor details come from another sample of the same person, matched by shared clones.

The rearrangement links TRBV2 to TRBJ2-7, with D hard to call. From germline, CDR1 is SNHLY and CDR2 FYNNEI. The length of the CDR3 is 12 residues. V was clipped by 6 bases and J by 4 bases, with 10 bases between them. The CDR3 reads CASSVSSYEQYV. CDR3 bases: TGTGCCAGCAGCGTAAGCAGTTACGAGCAGTACGTC.

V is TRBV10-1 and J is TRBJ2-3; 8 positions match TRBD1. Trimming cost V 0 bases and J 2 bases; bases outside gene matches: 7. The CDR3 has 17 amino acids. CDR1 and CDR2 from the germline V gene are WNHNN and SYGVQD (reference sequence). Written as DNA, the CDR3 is TGCGCCAGCAGTGAGTCGACCGGGACAGGTAACACAGATACGCAGTATTTT. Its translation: CASSESTGTGNTDTQYF.

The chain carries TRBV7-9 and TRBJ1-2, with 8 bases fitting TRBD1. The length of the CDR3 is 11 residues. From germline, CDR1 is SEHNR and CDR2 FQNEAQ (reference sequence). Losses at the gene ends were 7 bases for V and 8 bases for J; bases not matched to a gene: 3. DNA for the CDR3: TGTGCCAGCACCGACAGGGGCGGCTACACCTTC. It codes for CASTDRGGYTF. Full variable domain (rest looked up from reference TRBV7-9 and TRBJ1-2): DTGVSQNPRHKITKRGQNVTFRCDPISEHNRLYWYRQTLGQGPEFLTYFQNEAQLEKSRLLSDRFSAERPKGSFSTLEIQRTEQGDSAMYLCASTDRGGYTFGSGTRLTVV.

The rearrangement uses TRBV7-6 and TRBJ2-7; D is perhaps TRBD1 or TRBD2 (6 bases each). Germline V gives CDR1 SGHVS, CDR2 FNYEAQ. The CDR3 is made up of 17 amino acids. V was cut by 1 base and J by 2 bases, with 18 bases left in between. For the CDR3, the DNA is TGTGCCAGCAGCTTAGGCGCCGGGGGTGGGACAACCTACGAGCAGTACTTC. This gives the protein CASSLGAGGGTTYEQYF.